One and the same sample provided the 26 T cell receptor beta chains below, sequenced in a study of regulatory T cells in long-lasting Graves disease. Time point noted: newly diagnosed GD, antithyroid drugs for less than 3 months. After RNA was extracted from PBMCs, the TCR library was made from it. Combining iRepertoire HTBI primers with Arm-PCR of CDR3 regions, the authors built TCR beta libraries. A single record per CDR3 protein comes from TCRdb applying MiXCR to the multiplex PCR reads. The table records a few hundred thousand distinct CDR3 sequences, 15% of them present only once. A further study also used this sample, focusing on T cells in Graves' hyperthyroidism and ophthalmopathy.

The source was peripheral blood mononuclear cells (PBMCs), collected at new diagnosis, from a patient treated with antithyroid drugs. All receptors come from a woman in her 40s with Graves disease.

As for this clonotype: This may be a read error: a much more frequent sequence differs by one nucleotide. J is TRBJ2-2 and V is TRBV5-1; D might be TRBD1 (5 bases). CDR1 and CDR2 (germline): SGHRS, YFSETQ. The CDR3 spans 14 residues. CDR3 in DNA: TGCGTCAGCAGCTTGGACATCCTCACCGGGGAGCTGTTTTTT. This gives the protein CVSSLDILTGELFF. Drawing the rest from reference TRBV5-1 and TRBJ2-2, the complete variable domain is KAGVTQTPRYLIKTRGQQVTLSCSPISGHRSVSWYQQTPGQGLQFLFEYFSETQRNKGNFPGRFSGRQFSNSRSEMNVSTLELGDSALYLCVSSLDILTGELFFGEGSRLTVL.

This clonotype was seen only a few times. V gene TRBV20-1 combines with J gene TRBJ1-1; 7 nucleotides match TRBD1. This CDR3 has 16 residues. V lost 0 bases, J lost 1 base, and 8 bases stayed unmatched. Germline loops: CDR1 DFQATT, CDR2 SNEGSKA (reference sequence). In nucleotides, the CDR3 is TGCAGTGCTAGAGATCCCACGACAGGGACGAACACTGAAGCTTTCTTT. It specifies CSARDPTTGTNTEAFF.

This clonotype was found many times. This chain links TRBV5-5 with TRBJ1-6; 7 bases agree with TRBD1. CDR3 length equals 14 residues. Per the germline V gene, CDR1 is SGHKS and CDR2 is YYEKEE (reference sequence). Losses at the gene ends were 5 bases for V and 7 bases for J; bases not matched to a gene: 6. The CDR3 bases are TGTGCCAGCAGAACCGGGACAGCAAATTCACCCCTCCACTTT. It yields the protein CASRTGTANSPLHF.

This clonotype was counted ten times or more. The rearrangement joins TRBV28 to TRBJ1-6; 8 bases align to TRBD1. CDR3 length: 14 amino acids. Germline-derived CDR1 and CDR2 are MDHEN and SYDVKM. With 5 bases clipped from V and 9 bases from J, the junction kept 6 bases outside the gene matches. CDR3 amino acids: CASSRTGRGSPLHF. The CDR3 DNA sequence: TGTGCCAGCAGTCGGACAGGGAGAGGTTCACCCCTCCACTTT.

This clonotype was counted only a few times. The CDR3 nucleotides read TGTGCCAGCAGCTCCCACAGGGGGACTGAAGCTTTCTTT. It is translated as CASSSHRGTEAFF. This sequence joins TRBV3-1 and TRBJ1-1; 8 nucleotides agree with TRBD1. V gave up 5 bases and J gave up 5 bases; unmatched junction bases: 4. Germline V gives CDR1 LGHDT, CDR2 YNNKEL (reference sequence). The CDR3 covers 13 residues.

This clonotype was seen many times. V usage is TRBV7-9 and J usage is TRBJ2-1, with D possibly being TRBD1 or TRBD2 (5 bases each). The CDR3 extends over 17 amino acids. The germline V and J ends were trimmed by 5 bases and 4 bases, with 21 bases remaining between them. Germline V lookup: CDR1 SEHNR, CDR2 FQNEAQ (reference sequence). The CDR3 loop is CASSPASIGTGYNEQFF. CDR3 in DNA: TGTGCCAGCAGCCCAGCCTCTATCGGGACGGGATACAATGAGCAGTTCTTC.

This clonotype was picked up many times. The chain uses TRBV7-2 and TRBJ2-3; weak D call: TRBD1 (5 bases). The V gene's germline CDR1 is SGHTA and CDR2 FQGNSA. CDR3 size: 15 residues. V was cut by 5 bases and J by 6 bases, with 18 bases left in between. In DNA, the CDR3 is TGTGCCAGCAGCCCACAGGCGTCCCGTAGTGATACGCAGTATTTT. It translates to CASSPQASRSDTQYF. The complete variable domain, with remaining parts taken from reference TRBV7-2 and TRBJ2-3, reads GAGVSQSPSNKVTEKGKDVELRCDPISGHTALYWYRQSLGQGLEFLIYFQGNSAPDKSGLPSDRFSAERTGGSVSTLTIQRTQQEDSAVYLCASSPQASRSDTQYFGPGTRLTVL.

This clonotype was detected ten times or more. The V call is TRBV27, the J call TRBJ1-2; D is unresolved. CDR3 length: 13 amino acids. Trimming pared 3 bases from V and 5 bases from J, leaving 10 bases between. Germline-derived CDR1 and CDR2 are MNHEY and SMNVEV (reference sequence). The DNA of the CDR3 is TGTGCCAGCAGTTTCAGGATAGATTATGGCTACACCTTC. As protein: CASSFRIDYGYTF.

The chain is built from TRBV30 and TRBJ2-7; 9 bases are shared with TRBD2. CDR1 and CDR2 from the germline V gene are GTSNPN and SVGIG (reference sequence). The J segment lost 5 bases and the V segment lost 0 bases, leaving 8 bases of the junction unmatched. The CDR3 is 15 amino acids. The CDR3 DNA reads TGTGCCTGGAGTGTAGGTAGCGGGAGTTTCAACGAGCAGTACTTC. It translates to CAWSVGSGSFNEQYF.

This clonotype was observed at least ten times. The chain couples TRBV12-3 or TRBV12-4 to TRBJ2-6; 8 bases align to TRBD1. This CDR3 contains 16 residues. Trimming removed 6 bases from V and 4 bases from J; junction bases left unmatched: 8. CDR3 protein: CASSGQGVTGANVLTF. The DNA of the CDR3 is TGTGCCAGCAGCGGACAGGGAGTAACGGGGGCCAACGTCCTGACTTTC.

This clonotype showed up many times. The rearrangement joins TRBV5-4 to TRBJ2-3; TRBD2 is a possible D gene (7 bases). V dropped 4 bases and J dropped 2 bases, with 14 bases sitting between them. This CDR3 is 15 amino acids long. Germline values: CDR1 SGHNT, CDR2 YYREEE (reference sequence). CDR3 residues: CASSHLAGATDTQYF. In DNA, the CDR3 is TGTGCCAGCAGCCATCTTGCGGGGGCCACAGATACGCAGTATTTT.

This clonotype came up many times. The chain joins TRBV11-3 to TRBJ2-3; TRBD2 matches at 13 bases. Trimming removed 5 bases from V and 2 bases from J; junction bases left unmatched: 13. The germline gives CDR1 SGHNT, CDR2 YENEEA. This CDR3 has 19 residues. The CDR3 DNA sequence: TGTGCCAGCAGCACGCGAAATGGACTAGCGGGAGTCATCACAGATACGCAGTATTTT. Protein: CASSTRNGLAGVITDTQYF.

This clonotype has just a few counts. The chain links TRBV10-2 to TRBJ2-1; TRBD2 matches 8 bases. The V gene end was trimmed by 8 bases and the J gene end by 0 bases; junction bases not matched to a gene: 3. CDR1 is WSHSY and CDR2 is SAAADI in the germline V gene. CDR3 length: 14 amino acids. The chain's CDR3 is CASARGGSYNEQFF. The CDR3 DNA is TGCGCCAGCGCTCGGGGGGGCTCCTACAATGAGCAGTTCTTC.

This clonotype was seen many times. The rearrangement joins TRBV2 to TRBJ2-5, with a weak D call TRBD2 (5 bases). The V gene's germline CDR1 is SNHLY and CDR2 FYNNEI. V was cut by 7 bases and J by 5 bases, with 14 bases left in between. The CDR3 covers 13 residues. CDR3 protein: CASTEGLRETQYF. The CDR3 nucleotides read TGTGCCAGCACGGAAGGACTGCGGGAGACCCAGTACTTC.

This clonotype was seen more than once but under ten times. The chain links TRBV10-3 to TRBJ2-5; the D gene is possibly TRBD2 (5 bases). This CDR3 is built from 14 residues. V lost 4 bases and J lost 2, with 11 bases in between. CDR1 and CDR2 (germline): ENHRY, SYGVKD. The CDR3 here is CAISARGLQETQYF. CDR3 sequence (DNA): TGTGCCATCAGTGCACGGGGTTTGCAAGAGACCCAGTACTTC.

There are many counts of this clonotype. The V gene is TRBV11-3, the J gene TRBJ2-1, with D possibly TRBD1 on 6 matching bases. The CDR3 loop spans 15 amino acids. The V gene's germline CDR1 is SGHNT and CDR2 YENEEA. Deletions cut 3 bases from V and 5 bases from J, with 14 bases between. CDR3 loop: CASSFMDSDNNEQFF. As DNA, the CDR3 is TGTGCCAGCAGCTTTATGGACAGTGATAACAATGAGCAGTTCTTC.

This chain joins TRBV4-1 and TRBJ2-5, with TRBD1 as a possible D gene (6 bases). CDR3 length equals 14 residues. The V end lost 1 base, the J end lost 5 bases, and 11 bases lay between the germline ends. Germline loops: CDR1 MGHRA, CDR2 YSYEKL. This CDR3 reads CASSQVGGEETQYF. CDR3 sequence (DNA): TGCGCCAGCAGCCAAGTAGGGGGTGAGGAGACCCAGTACTTC.

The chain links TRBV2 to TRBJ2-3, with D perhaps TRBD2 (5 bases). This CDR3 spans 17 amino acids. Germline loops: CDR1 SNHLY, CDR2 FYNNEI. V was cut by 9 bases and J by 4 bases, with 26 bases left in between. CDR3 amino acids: CARHNPPTEGGSDTQYF. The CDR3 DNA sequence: TGTGCCAGACACAACCCCCCGACCGAGGGTGGATCAGATACGCAGTATTTT.

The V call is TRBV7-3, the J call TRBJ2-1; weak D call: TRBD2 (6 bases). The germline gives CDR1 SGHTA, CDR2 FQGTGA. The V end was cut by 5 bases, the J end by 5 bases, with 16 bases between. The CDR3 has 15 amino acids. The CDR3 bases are TGTGCCAGCAGCCAAAGACCTAGCGCCAACAATGAGCAGTTCTTC. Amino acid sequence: CASSQRPSANNEQFF. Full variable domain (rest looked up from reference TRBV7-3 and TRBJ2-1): GAGVSQTPSNKVTEKGKYVELRCDPISGHTALYWYRQSLGQGPEFLIYFQGTGAADDSGLPNDRFFAVRPEGSVSTLKIQRTERGDSAVYLCASSQRPSANNEQFFGPGTRLTVL.

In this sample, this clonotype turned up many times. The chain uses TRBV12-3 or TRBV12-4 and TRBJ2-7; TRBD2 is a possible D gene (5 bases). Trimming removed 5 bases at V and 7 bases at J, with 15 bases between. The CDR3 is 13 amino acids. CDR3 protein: CASSLPPGWEQYF. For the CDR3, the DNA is TGTGCCAGCAGTCTGCCCCCGGGGTGGGAGCAGTACTTC.

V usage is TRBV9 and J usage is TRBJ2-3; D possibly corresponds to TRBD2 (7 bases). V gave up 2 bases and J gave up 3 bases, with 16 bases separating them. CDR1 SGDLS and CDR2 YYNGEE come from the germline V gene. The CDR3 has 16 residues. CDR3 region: CASSVEGGGTTDTQYF. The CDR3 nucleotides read TGTGCCAGCAGCGTGGAGGGAGGGGGGACGACAGATACGCAGTATTTT.

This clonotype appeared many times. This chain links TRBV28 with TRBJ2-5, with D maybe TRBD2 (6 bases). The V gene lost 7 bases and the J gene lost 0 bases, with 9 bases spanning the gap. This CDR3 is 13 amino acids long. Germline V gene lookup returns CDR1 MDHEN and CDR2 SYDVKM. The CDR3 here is CASKTRHQETQYF. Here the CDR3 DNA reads TGTGCCAGCAAGACTAGGCACCAAGAGACCCAGTACTTC.

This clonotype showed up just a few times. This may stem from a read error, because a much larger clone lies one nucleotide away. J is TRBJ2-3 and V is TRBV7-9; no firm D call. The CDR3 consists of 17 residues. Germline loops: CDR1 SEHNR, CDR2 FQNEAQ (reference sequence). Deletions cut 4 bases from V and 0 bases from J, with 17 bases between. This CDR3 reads CASSSTHLAESTDTQYF. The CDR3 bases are TGTGCCAGCAGCTCGACCCACCTGGCGGAGAGCACAGATACGCAGTATTTT. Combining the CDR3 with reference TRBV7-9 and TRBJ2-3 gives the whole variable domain DTGVSQNPRHKITKRGQNVTFRCDPISEHNRLYWYRQTLGQGPEFLTYFQNEAQLEKSRLLSDRFSAERPKGSFSTLEIQRTEQGDSAMYLCASSSTHLAESTDTQYFGPGTRLTVL.

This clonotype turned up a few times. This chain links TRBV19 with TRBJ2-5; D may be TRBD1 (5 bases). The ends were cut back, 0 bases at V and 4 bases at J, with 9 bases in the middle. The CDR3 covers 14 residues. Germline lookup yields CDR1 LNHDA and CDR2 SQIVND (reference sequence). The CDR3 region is CASSIDQGAETQYF. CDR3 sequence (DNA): TGTGCCAGTAGTATAGATCAAGGGGCAGAGACCCAGTACTTC.

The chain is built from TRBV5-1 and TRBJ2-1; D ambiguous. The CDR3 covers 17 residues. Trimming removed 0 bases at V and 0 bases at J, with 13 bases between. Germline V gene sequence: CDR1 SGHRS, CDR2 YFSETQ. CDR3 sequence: CASSLAAAPSSYNEQFF. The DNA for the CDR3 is TGCGCCAGCAGCTTGGCGGCCGCACCGAGCTCCTACAATGAGCAGTTCTTC.

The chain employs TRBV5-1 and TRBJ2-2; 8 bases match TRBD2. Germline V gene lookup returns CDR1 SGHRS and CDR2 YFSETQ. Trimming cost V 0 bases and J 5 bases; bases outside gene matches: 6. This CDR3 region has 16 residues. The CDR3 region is CASSLAARGGTGELFF. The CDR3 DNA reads TGCGCCAGCAGCTTGGCCGCCCGGGGGGGGACCGGGGAGCTGTTTTTT.